These 25 T cell receptor beta chains share one sample of origin, sequenced in a study of T cells in Graves' hyperthyroidism and ophthalmopathy. RNA transcripts yielded amplified TCR beta CDR3 regions. The study used the HTBI primer set for a first-round RT-PCR of the TCR CDR3. TCRdb used MiXCR to reprocess the multiplex PCR reads, holding one entry per CDR3 protein. The sample has 530,000 or so distinct CDR3 sequences; roughly 18% are singletons. Sequenced: blood. All receptors derive from a woman younger than 30 with Graves' ophthalmopathy.

This clonotype has a handful of counts. CDR3 DNA: TGTGCCAGCAGTCTCCGGGACAGGGAGGGGGGCTACACCTTC. Translation: CASSLRDREGGYTF. This chain links TRBV28 with TRBJ1-2; the match to TRBD1 covers 9 bases. There are 14 residues in the CDR3. With V trimmed by 5 bases and J by 8 bases, 9 bases remained unmatched. Germline V gene data show CDR1 as MDHEN and CDR2 as SYDVKM.

The chain combines TRBV5-4 with TRBJ2-3, with 9 bases lining up with TRBD2. J gave up 5 bases and V 1 base, and 11 bases lay outside the gene matches. The CDR3 has 17 residues. Per germline, CDR1 SGHNT and CDR2 YYREEE (reference sequence). The CDR3 loop is CASSLQVISGGGDTQYF. The CDR3 region has the DNA TGTGCCAGCAGCTTGCAGGTTATTAGCGGGGGAGGAGATACGCAGTATTTT.

This clonotype was counted between two and nine times. The chain carries TRBV10-3 and TRBJ1-6; 10 bases map to TRBD1. Germline V gene data show CDR1 as ENHRY and CDR2 as SYGVKD. There are 14 residues in the CDR3. V lost 5 bases, J lost 13 bases, and 8 bases stayed unmatched. The CDR3 here is CAISLTGGPEPLHF. The CDR3, as DNA: TGTGCCATCAGTTTGACAGGGGGCCCGGAGCCCCTCCACTTT.

The genes are TRBV6-2 or TRBV6-3 and TRBJ1-1; D is possibly TRBD1 (6 bases). Trimming removed 0 bases at V and 6 bases at J, with 11 bases between. The CDR3 is 14 amino acids. Germline loops: CDR1 MNHEY, CDR2 SVGEGT. CDR3 in DNA: TGTGCCAGCAGTTACTCGAGACGGACAGCTGAAGCTTTCTTT. This translates into CASSYSRRTAEAFF.

At least ten counts were recorded for this clonotype. V and J are TRBV20-1 and TRBJ1-4; D is ambiguous. The V end was cut by 3 bases, the J end by 0 bases, with 5 bases between. Looked up from germline, CDR1 is DFQATT and CDR2 is SNEGSKA (reference sequence). The CDR3 is made up of 13 amino acids. The CDR3 spells CSASAATNEKLFF. The CDR3 DNA reads as TGCAGTGCTAGTGCAGCAACTAATGAAAAACTGTTTTTT.

Many counts were recorded for this clonotype. This CDR3 is CASSLKTGVNQPQHF. The CDR3 nucleotides are TGTGCCAGCAGTTTAAAGACAGGGGTCAATCAGCCCCAGCATTTT. The chain couples TRBV27 to TRBJ1-5, with TRBD1 matching over 8 bases. CDR1 and CDR2 (germline): MNHEY, SMNVEV (reference sequence). This CDR3 has 15 amino acids. J was trimmed by 3 bases and V by 2 bases; bases with no gene match: 3.

The CDR3 nucleotides read TGTGCCAGCAGCAAGGGGGTTTCGAAAGAGACCCAGTACTTC. This gives the protein CASSKGVSKETQYF. The rearrangement uses TRBV27 and TRBJ2-5; possible D gene TRBD1, 6 bases. Germline V gene data show CDR1 as MNHEY and CDR2 as SMNVEV (reference sequence). The CDR3 is 14 residues long. V lost 6 bases, J lost 3 bases, and 14 bases lay in between.

This clonotype was detected many times. V and J are TRBV6-2 or TRBV6-3 and TRBJ2-1, with D maybe TRBD1 (6 bases). The CDR3 contains 13 residues. Trimming shortened V by 7 bases and J by 3 bases, and 10 bases separated the two germline ends. Germline V CDR1 and CDR2: MNHEY, SVGEGT. CDR3 in DNA: TGTGCCAGCATGGGGGCCAACTACAATGAGCAGTTCTTC. Residues: CASMGANYNEQFF.

This clonotype was counted a few times. The chain combines TRBV7-9 with TRBJ2-1, with D unresolved. Trimming took off 5 bases at V and 6 bases at J, with 20 bases between the two ends. The CDR3 loop spans 16 amino acids. Germline V gene sequence: CDR1 SEHNR, CDR2 FQNEAQ (reference sequence). The CDR3 region has the DNA TGTGCCAGCAGCCTACCTTTTTCCCGTGAGGTCAATGAGCAGTTCTTC. This gives the protein CASSLPFSREVNEQFF.

This clonotype was detected only a few times. This chain connects TRBV25-1 to TRBJ2-7; the match to TRBD2 covers 14 bases. This CDR3 contains 21 residues. Germline V gene lookup returns CDR1 MGHDK and CDR2 SYGVNS. J lost 0 bases, V lost 3 bases, and 16 bases had no gene match. CDR3 nucleotide sequence: TGTGCCAGCAGTGATTCTCTTCGTGGGACTAGCGGGAGAATAACCTCCTACGAGCAGTACTTC. Translated, it gives CASSDSLRGTSGRITSYEQYF.

Many counts were recorded for this clonotype. DNA for the CDR3: TGTGCCAGCAGCCCTGACCGGGGGCTTAGCACTGAAGCTTTCTTT. Translated: CASSPDRGLSTEAFF. This chain uses TRBV3-1 with TRBJ1-1; tentative D call: TRBD1 (6 bases). Germline assignment: CDR1 LGHDT and CDR2 YNNKEL (reference sequence). V gave up 4 bases and J gave up 4 bases, with 16 bases separating them. This CDR3 contains 15 residues.

This chain uses TRBV3-1 with TRBJ2-2; D is perhaps TRBD2 (6 bases). From germline, CDR1 is LGHDT and CDR2 YNNKEL (reference sequence). The CDR3 is 16 amino acids. The V and J ends lost 4 bases and 2 bases respectively, with 14 bases between them. The CDR3 DNA sequence: TGTGCCAGCAGCCCAGTTGATAGCGGTAACACCGGGGAGCTGTTTTTT. Its translation: CASSPVDSGNTGELFF.

This clonotype was detected many times. The chain couples TRBV28 to TRBJ2-7; 10 bases match TRBD1. This CDR3 region has 14 residues. CDR1 is MDHEN, CDR2 SYDVKM, per germline. The junction had 7 bases not matched to a gene; V was cut back by 5 bases and J by 6 bases. CDR3 sequence: CASSLTGTGAEQYF. CDR3 in DNA: TGTGCCAGCAGTCTCACCGGGACAGGGGCCGAGCAGTACTTC.

This chain connects TRBV9 to TRBJ1-2, with 9 bases identical to TRBD1. CDR3 length: 15 amino acids. Germline V gives CDR1 SGDLS, CDR2 YYNGEE. V lost 1 base to trimming and J lost 5 bases; unmatched junction nucleotides: 6. The CDR3 DNA sequence: TGTGCCAGCAGCGTAACCGGGGACAGGGCATATGGCTACACCTTC. It codes for CASSVTGDRAYGYTF.

This clonotype was recorded many times. The chain joins TRBV9 to TRBJ2-1; TRBD2 matches 7 bases. J gave up 5 bases and V 4 bases, and 9 bases lay outside the gene matches. Germline CDR1 SGDLS, CDR2 YYNGEE. This CDR3 has 15 amino acids. The CDR3, as DNA: TGTGCCAGCAGCCTGCGACTAGCCGCCAACAATGAGCAGTTCTTC. Translated, it gives CASSLRLAANNEQFF.

On this clonotype itself: This could be a read error, since a much larger clone is one nucleotide away. The chain employs TRBV27 and TRBJ1-1, with 8 bases lining up with TRBD1. Germline V CDR1 and CDR2: MNHEY, SMNVEV (reference sequence). This CDR3 spans 13 amino acids. The CDR3 region has the DNA TGTGCCAGCAGTCCTGGGACAGGCACTGAAGCTCTCTTT. Its translation: CASSPGTGTEALF.

Comment on this clonotype: Here the CDR3 omits its conserved ending phenylalanine or tryptophan, so a read error is the likely source. The chain combines TRBV27 with TRBJ1-1; D is undetermined. The CDR3 loop spans 13 amino acids. The V gene lost 5 bases and the J gene lost 3 bases, with 10 bases spanning the gap. Germline V gene data show CDR1 as MNHEY and CDR2 as SMNVEV (reference sequence). The CDR3 sequence is CASSLNPDTEAFL. The CDR3 DNA follows: TGTGCCAGCAGTCTCAATCCGGACACTGAAGCTTTCCTT.

The chain combines TRBV5-1 with TRBJ1-2; D call uncertain. Germline lookup yields CDR1 SGHRS and CDR2 YFSETQ. V shed 0 bases and J shed 6 bases, with 21 bases lying between them. This CDR3 contains 17 residues. The CDR3 protein is CASSLASFPGKENGYTF. CDR3 nucleotides: TGCGCCAGCAGCTTGGCCTCTTTCCCCGGGAAGGAAAATGGCTACACCTTC.

This clonotype was seen only once. The chain is built from TRBV6-5 and TRBJ1-2, with D unresolved. V was trimmed by 0 bases and J by 4 bases, leaving 15 bases between them. Germline assignment: CDR1 MNHEY and CDR2 SVGAGI. This CDR3 has 16 amino acids. CDR3 bases: TGTGCCAGCAGTTACTCGACAAGTACCTTCGCCTATGGCTACACCTTC. Residues: CASSYSTSTFAYGYTF.

This clonotype was observed at least ten times. V usage is TRBV28 and J usage is TRBJ1-2; D not certain. Germline CDR1 reads MDHEN; CDR2 reads SYDVKM. The V and J ends lost 6 bases and 2 bases respectively, with 7 bases between them. The CDR3 has 12 amino acids. The CDR3 sequence is CASRRLNYGYTF. DNA for the CDR3: TGTGCCAGCAGACGATTAAACTATGGCTACACCTTC.

In its sample, this clonotype was seen a few times. The V and J genes are TRBV6-2 or TRBV6-3 and TRBJ1-2; 8 positions agree with TRBD1. V lost 5 bases, J lost 9 bases, and 8 bases stayed unmatched. CDR3 length: 13 residues. Germline lookup yields CDR1 MNHEY and CDR2 SVGEGT. CDR3 protein: CASSRGQAGSYTF. The CDR3 coding sequence is TGTGCCAGCAGTAGGGGACAGGCCGGTAGCTACACCTTC.

This clonotype was detected a few times. CDR3: CAISESLHESYEQYF. The CDR3 nucleotides read TGTGCCATCAGTGAGTCTCTTCATGAGTCCTACGAGCAGTACTTC. The chain links TRBV10-3 to TRBJ2-7; D ambiguous. V dropped 0 bases and J dropped 1 base, with 10 bases sitting between them. CDR1 and CDR2 from the germline V gene are ENHRY and SYGVKD. The CDR3 contains 15 residues.

On this clonotype: A read error is possible here, since a much larger clone lies one base away. The chain is built from TRBV7-3 and TRBJ2-5; D is ambiguous. The germline V and J ends were trimmed by 5 bases and 4 bases, with 14 bases remaining between them. The V gene's germline CDR1 is SGHTA and CDR2 FQGTGA. This CDR3 contains 14 residues. The CDR3 DNA sequence: TGTGCCAGCAGCCTCGGACCGCCCCCAGAGACCCAGTACTTC. This gives the protein CASSLGPPPETQYF.

V and J are TRBV18 and TRBJ2-3, with D tentatively TRBD1 or TRBD2 (5 bases each). The CDR3 is 16 residues long. Germline lookup yields CDR1 KGHSH and CDR2 LQKENI. The germline V and J ends were trimmed by 0 bases and 2 bases, with 12 bases remaining between them. The chain's CDR3 is CASSPPFRGATDTQYF. The CDR3 nucleotides read TGTGCCAGCTCACCACCCTTTCGAGGGGCCACAGATACGCAGTATTTT. Looking up the rest from reference TRBV18 and TRBJ2-3 gives the full variable domain: NAGVMQNPRHLVRRRGQEARLRCSPMKGHSHVYWYRQLPEEGLKFMVYLQKENIIDESGMPKERFSAEFPKEGPSILRIQQVVRGDSAAYFCASSPPFRGATDTQYFGPGTRLTVL.

The sample holds many counts of this clonotype. The chain is built from TRBV6-1 and TRBJ2-7; 8 bases line up with TRBD1. The CDR3 is made up of 15 amino acids. Unmatched junction bases numbered 9, after V lost 6 bases and J lost 2 bases. CDR1 and CDR2 (germline): MNHNS, SASEGT. The CDR3 spells CASRTTGTGTYEQYF. In DNA form, the CDR3 reads TGTGCCAGCAGGACGACCGGGACAGGCACCTACGAGCAGTACTTC.